This TCR beta chain appears in the sequencing data of a study of T-cell memory formation after mild COVID-19. Trimming pared 4 bases from V and 3 bases from J, leaving 11 bases between. Germline V lookup: CDR1 SGHNT, CDR2 YYREEE (reference sequence). This CDR3 contains 13 residues. Amplification by 5'RACE using constant-segment primers produced TCR alpha and TCR beta cDNA libraries that carried sample barcodes and UMIs. A single record per CDR3 protein comes from TCRdb applying MiXCR to the 5' RACE reads. The sample lists about 410,000 distinct CDR3 sequences; 15% to 20% were seen once. The chain employs TRBV5-4 and TRBJ2-7; D may be TRBD2 (5 bases). Sequencing was performed on PBMCs or a T cell subset sorted from them (not recorded which). This sequence was found in a young man who had mild COVID-19 (a few samples of this study predate the infection). Cell type and time point are not known. The CDR3 region is CASSGGPIYEQYF. CDR3 sequence (DNA): TGTGCCAGCAGCGGAGGACCGATCTACGAGCAGTACTTC. Supplemented by reference TRBV5-4 and TRBJ2-7, the full variable domain reads ETGVTQSPTHLIKTRGQQVTLRCSSQSGHNTVSWYQQALGQGPQFIFQYYREEENGRGNFPPRFSGLQFPNYSSELNVNALELDDSALYLCASSGGPIYEQYFGPGTRLTVT.